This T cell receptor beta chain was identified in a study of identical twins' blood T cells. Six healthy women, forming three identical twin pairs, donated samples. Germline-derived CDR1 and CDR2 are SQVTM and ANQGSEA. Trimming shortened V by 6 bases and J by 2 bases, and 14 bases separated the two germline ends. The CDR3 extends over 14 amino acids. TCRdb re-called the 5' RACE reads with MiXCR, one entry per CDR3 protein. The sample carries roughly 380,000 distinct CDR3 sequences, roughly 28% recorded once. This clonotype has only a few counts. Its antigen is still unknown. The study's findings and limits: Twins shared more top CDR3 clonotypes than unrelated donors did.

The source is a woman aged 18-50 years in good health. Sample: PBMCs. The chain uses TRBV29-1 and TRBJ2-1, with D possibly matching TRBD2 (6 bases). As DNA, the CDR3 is TGCAGCGTGGGTAGAGCGGGCCCCTACAATGAGCAGTTCTTC. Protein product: CSVGRAGPYNEQFF.